The T cell receptor beta chain described here comes from a study of cytomegalovirus exposure and HLA in healthy donors. A remark on this clone: No antigen is known for it.

Only in-frame clones appear in the TCRdb table, and some are missing; sequencing was by immunoSEQ multiplex PCR. The sample consists of approximately 56,000 clones, approximately 90% of them appearing once. Findings and limits, study-wide: It was reported that the classifier diagnosed cytomegalovirus status with high specificity and sensitivity in both the original and validation cohorts.

Per the germline V gene, CDR1 is SGHAT and CDR2 is FQNNGV. The J segment lost 2 bases and the V segment lost 2 bases, leaving 6 bases of the junction unmatched. The CDR3 runs 16 residues. The sample consisted of PBMCs. This chain connects TRBV11-2 to TRBJ2-7; 10 bases align to TRBD1. This sequence was found in a man younger than 35 in good health and CMV-seronegative. CDR3 in amino acids: CASSLSIGTGAYEQYF. CDR3 DNA sequence: TGTGCCAGCAGCTTAAGCATAGGGACAGGGGCCTACGAGCAGTACTTC.